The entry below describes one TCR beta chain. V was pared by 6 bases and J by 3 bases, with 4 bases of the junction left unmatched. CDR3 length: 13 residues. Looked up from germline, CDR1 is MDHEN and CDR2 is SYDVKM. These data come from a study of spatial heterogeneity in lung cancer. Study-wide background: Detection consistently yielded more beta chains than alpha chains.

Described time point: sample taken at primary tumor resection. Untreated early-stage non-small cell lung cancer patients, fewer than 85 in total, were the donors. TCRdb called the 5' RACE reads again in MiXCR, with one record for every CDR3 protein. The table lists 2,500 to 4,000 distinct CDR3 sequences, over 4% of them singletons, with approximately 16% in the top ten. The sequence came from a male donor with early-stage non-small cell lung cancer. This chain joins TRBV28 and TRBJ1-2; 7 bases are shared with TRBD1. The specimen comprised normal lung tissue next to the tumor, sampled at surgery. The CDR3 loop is CASRTGFYYGYTF. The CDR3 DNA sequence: TGTGCCAGCAGGACAGGGTTTTACTATGGCTACACCTTC.